This T cell receptor beta chain appears in the sequencing data of a study of OX40 agonist ivuxolimab in advanced cancers. General study results and limits: Patients with a partial response at 0.1-3.0 mg/kg had among the lowest clonal expansion.

V lost 2 bases to trimming and J lost 2 bases; unmatched junction nucleotides: 12. Germline values: CDR1 MNHNS, CDR2 SASEGT. This CDR3 has 18 residues. Using immunoSEQ multiplex PCR, the repertoire was profiled, and TCRdb retains in-frame clones only, with some absent. The sample shows under 100,000 clones, 81% of them seen only once. A word on this clone: What it recognizes is unknown.

This chain uses TRBV6-1 with TRBJ2-7; TRBD2 matches at 10 bases. The receptor was derived from an adult with an advanced solid tumor such as melanoma, head and neck, liver or kidney cancer. The sample was CD4+ or CD8+ T cells sorted from blood, taken in a trial of the OX40 agonist ivuxolimab. CDR3 amino acids: CASSEMKAGGRVPYEQYF. The CDR3 DNA sequence: TGTGCCAGCAGTGAAATGAAAGCGGGGGGGCGGGTCCCCTACGAGCAGTACTTC.